The 18 T cell receptor beta chains given below trace back to one sample, sequenced in a study of blood T cell repertoires in COVID-19. The data were produced by immunoSEQ multiplex PCR, yet TCRdb's version contains in-frame clones alone and is incomplete. The sample comprises some 530,000 clones, 75% to 90% of which are singletons, and about 3.2% rests with the top ten. The sample was peripheral blood. Receptor source: a human donor in a cohort sampled during active COVID-19.

This chain links TRBV28 with TRBJ2-1; 11 bases are shared with TRBD2. Germline trimming cut 5 bases from V and 6 bases from J; bases unmatched to any gene: 9. Germline CDR1 reads MDHEN; CDR2 reads SYDVKM. The CDR3 is made up of 16 amino acids. In DNA form, the CDR3 reads TGTGCCAGCAGTCCCCTAGGGACTAGCGGAACCAATGAGCAGTTCTTC. Amino acid sequence: CASSPLGTSGTNEQFF.

The rearrangement links TRBV28 to TRBJ2-4; 9 bases match TRBD1. This CDR3 has 23 amino acids. V lost 1 base, J lost 3 bases, and 25 bases stayed unmatched. Germline lookup yields CDR1 MDHEN and CDR2 SYDVKM. The CDR3 bases are TGTGCCAGCAGTTTATTAATGGGAGGACCGGGACAGGGACTTTTCGGTGTCAAAAACATTCAGTACTTC. The encoded protein is CASSLLMGGPGQGLFGVKNIQYF.

In this sample, this clone turned up a few times. The gene calls are TRBV19 and TRBJ1-1, with 8 bases fitting TRBD1. Germline CDR1 reads LNHDA; CDR2 reads SQIVND (reference sequence). V shed 7 bases and J 2 bases; nucleotides not matched to a gene: 9. CDR3 length equals 15 residues. Written as DNA, the CDR3 is TGTGCCAGTATGAGGTTCGGGACAGGTAACACTGAAGCTTTCTTT. Translating gives CASMRFGTGNTEAFF.

This clone was picked up one time. The chain is built from TRBV6-7 and TRBJ1-5, with D possibly TRBD1 on 6 matching bases. TRBV6-7 is labeled an ORF, and its function is uncertain. The CDR3 is made up of 17 amino acids. The V and J ends lost 2 bases and 2 bases respectively, with 16 bases between them. In DNA form, the CDR3 reads TGTGCCAGCAGTTACGAGACAGGTTGGAGCCGCAATCAGCCCCAGCATTTT. Amino acids: CASSYETGWSRNQPQHF.

The chain is built from TRBV6-5 and TRBJ2-1; maybe TRBD1 (6 bases). The CDR3 is 15 amino acids. V was clipped by 6 bases and J by 7 bases, with 19 bases between them. Per the germline V gene, CDR1 is MNHEY and CDR2 is SVGAGI. The CDR3 region has the DNA TGTGCCAGCAGCCCAGGGGCCCTAGTCCCGAATGAGCAGTTCTTC. It codes for CASSPGALVPNEQFF.

The genes are TRBV7-9 and TRBJ2-2, with 9 nucleotides matching TRBD1. Germline values: CDR1 SEHNR, CDR2 FQNEAQ (reference sequence). Trimming at V came to 0 bases and at J to 5 bases, leaving 4 bases not matched to a gene. The CDR3 is made up of 16 amino acids. CDR3 loop: CASSLASGQGTGELFF. CDR3 nucleotides: TGTGCCAGCAGCTTAGCCTCGGGACAGGGAACCGGGGAGCTGTTTTTT.

The rearrangement links TRBV30 to TRBJ1-4; D gene ambiguous. The CDR3 extends over 13 amino acids. Germline CDR1 GTSNPN, CDR2 SVGIG (reference sequence). V was shortened by 0 bases and J by 12 bases, with 14 bases between the two germline ends. The CDR3 protein is CAWSVRRDLELFF. The CDR3 DNA reads as TGTGCCTGGAGTGTACGACGGGATCTAGAACTGTTTTTT.

Concerning this clone: Other DNA sequences in this specimen translate into the identical CDR3. The CDR3 reads CASSPRGQGSYEQYF. DNA for the CDR3: TGTGCCAGCAGTCCCCGGGGACAGGGGTCCTACGAGCAGTACTTC. The chain links TRBV27 to TRBJ2-7; 10 nucleotides agree with TRBD1. This CDR3 is 15 amino acids long. CDR1 and CDR2 from the germline V gene are MNHEY and SMNVEV (reference sequence). Losses at the gene ends were 5 bases for V and 1 base for J; bases not matched to a gene: 5.

The genes are TRBV4-2 and TRBJ1-5; D is undetermined. This CDR3 has 17 amino acids. Looked up from germline, CDR1 is LGHNA and CDR2 is YNFKEQ. Trimming shortened V by 0 bases and J by 7 bases, and 19 bases separated the two germline ends. CDR3 DNA sequence: TGTGCCAGCAGCCAAGATCAAAATTCGGGGTTAGGGCAGCCCCAGCATTTT. Translation gives CASSQDQNSGLGQPQHF.

V and J are TRBV4-1 and TRBJ2-5; tentative D call: TRBD1 (6 bases). This CDR3 region has 13 residues. Per the germline V gene, CDR1 is MGHRA and CDR2 is YSYEKL. Trimming left V 0 bases short and J 5 bases short, with 7 bases between. CDR3 sequence (DNA): TGCGCCAGCAGCCAAGAGGGGGCGGAGACCCAGTACTTC. This encodes CASSQEGAETQYF.

The chain is built from TRBV27 and TRBJ1-2, with a weak D call TRBD1 (6 bases). V was shortened by 8 bases and J by 8 bases, with 33 bases between the two germline ends. This CDR3 is built from 18 residues. Germline V CDR1 and CDR2: MNHEY, SMNVEV (reference sequence). This chain's CDR3 is CASGRRDTSARALGGYTF. CDR3 nucleotide sequence: TGTGCCAGCGGCCGACGGGACACCTCTGCGCGGGCTCTGGGAGGCTACACCTTC.

A word on this clone: The sample holds other DNA sequences that translate to the same CDR3. This chain links TRBV4-2 with TRBJ1-2, with D hard to call. The germline V and J ends were trimmed by 0 bases and 5 bases, with 7 bases remaining between them. Germline V gene sequence: CDR1 LGHNA, CDR2 YNFKEQ. This CDR3 contains 13 residues. CDR3 sequence reads: CASSQDRGYGYTF. The CDR3 DNA sequence: TGTGCCAGCAGCCAAGACCGGGGTTATGGCTACACCTTC.

The chain's CDR3 is CASSIAYRGSLNTEAFF. As DNA, the CDR3 is TGTGCCAGTAGTATAGCCTACAGGGGCAGCTTGAACACTGAAGCTTTCTTT. This chain links TRBV19 with TRBJ1-1; 7 bases are shared with TRBD1. The V gene's germline CDR1 is LNHDA and CDR2 SQIVND (reference sequence). There are 17 residues in the CDR3. With 1 base clipped from V and 0 bases from J, the junction kept 8 bases outside the gene matches. Full variable domain (remainder filled in from reference TRBV19 and TRBJ1-1): DGGITQSPKYLFRKEGQNVTLSCEQNLNHDAMYWYRQDPGQGLRLIYYSQIVNDFQKGDIAEGYSVSREKKESFPLTVTSAQKNPTAFYLCASSIAYRGSLNTEAFFGQGTRLTVV.

V is TRBV3-1 (or the pseudogene TRBV3-2) and J is TRBJ2-2, with a weak D call TRBD2 (6 bases). CDR1 is LGHDT and CDR2 is YNNKEL in the germline V gene (reference sequence). Trimming pared 4 bases from V and 3 bases from J, leaving 9 bases between. The CDR3 covers 14 residues. CDR3 sequence (DNA): TGTGCCAGCAGCCGGGGGAGGTACACCGGGGAGCTGTTTTTT. Translation gives CASSRGRYTGELFF.

The rearrangement links TRBV10-1 to TRBJ2-7, with a weak D call TRBD1 (6 bases). This CDR3 has 16 residues. In germline, CDR1 is WNHNN, CDR2 SYGVQD (reference sequence). The ends were cut back, 2 bases at V and 3 bases at J, with 17 bases in the middle. CDR3 sequence: CASSEPDRRLIYEQYF. The CDR3 DNA follows: TGCGCCAGCAGTGAGCCGGACAGAAGATTAATCTACGAGCAGTACTTC.

The chain is built from TRBV5-1 and TRBJ2-7, with TRBD2 identical over 12 bases. The CDR3 loop spans 14 amino acids. V dropped 6 bases and J dropped 5; count of bases not matched to a gene: 6. The germline CDR1 and CDR2 sequences are SGHRS and YFSETQ. CDR3 sequence reads: CASTLAGGPDEQYF. The CDR3 nucleotides are TGCGCCAGCACCCTAGCGGGAGGGCCCGACGAGCAGTACTTC.

This chain connects TRBV11-2 to TRBJ2-7; 12 positions agree with TRBD1. V gave up 2 bases and J gave up 5 bases; unmatched junction bases: 7. CDR1 is SGHAT, CDR2 FQNNGV, per germline. The CDR3 sequence is 16 residues long. CDR3 in amino acids: CASSLWRGTGGNEQYF. The CDR3 nucleotides read TGTGCCAGCAGCTTATGGAGGGGGACAGGGGGCAACGAGCAGTACTTC.

The chain couples TRBV3-1 (or the pseudogene TRBV3-2) to TRBJ2-7; possible D gene TRBD1, 6 bases. Germline CDR1 and CDR2: LGHDT and YNNKEL (reference sequence). Trimming pared 6 bases from V and 3 bases from J, leaving 18 bases between. The CDR3 runs 15 residues. CDR3 in amino acids: CASSNDRFIGYEQYF. DNA for the CDR3: TGTGCCAGCAGTAATGACAGGTTTATAGGCTACGAGCAGTACTTC.